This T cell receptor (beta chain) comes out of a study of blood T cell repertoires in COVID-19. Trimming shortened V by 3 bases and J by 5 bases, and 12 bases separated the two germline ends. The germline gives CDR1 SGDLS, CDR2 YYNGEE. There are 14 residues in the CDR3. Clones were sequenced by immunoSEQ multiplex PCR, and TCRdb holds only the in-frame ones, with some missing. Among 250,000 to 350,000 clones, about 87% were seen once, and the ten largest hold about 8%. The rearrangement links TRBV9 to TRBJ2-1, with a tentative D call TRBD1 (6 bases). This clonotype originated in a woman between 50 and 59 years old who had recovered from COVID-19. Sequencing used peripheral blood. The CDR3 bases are TGTGCCAGCAGCGCTCAGGGGTCTGACAATGAGCAGTTCTTC. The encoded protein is CASSAQGSDNEQFF.